Shown below are 21 T cell receptor beta chains from a single sample sequenced in a study of T-cell reconstitution after alpha-beta-depleted transplantation in children. The TCRbeta library was prepared with unique molecular identifiers. TCRdb processed the PCR reads anew with MiXCR; each CDR3 protein has one entry. The profile covers about 400,000 distinct CDR3 sequences, with about 16% appearing a single time and just under 30% taken by the ten largest. Here the sequenced sample was PBMCs, mostly from graft donor cells, taken 360 days after TCRalphabeta/CD19-depleted stem cell transplant. Receptors were obtained from a boy under three years old who had a stem cell transplant for Wiskott-Aldrich syndrome, so the T cells may come from the graft donor.

This clonotype was found a few times. This sequence joins TRBV10-3 and TRBJ2-7; 11 bases map to TRBD2. Per the germline V gene, CDR1 is ENHRY and CDR2 is SYGVKD. V shed 7 bases and J 4 bases; nucleotides not matched to a gene: 9. This CDR3 comprises 15 residues. The CDR3 DNA follows: TGTGCCATCACCTTAGCGGGAGGGCCGAATTACGAGCAGTACTTC. Its translation is CAITLAGGPNYEQYF.

A few counts support this clonotype. This chain joins TRBV12-3 or TRBV12-4 and TRBJ1-1, with 12 bases that match TRBD1. The CDR3 extends over 16 amino acids. The junction had 6 bases not matched to a gene; V was cut back by 3 bases and J by 4 bases. CDR3 amino acids: CASSLEGQGALTEAFF. In DNA, the CDR3 is TGTGCCAGCAGTTTGGAGGGACAGGGGGCTCTCACTGAAGCTTTCTTT.

This chain links TRBV20-1 with TRBJ2-5; D ambiguous. Looked up from germline, CDR1 is DFQATT and CDR2 is SNEGSKA (reference sequence). This CDR3 has 13 residues. V lost 3 bases to trimming and J lost 2 bases, with 10 bases between them. Written as DNA, the CDR3 is TGCAGTGCTAGGTTGGGGTCTCAAGAGACCCAGTACTTC. It is translated as CSARLGSQETQYF.

This clonotype came up a few times. The CDR3 spells CASSVGDRGQSTDTQYF. The DNA of the CDR3 is TGTGCCAGCAGCGTAGGAGACAGGGGGCAAAGCACAGATACGCAGTATTTT. The chain employs TRBV9 and TRBJ2-3; 10 nucleotides match TRBD1. V shed 0 bases, J shed 0 bases, and the junction held 4 bases outside the gene matches. CDR1 and CDR2 (germline): SGDLS, YYNGEE. This CDR3 has 17 amino acids. The full variable domain, completed using reference TRBV9 and TRBJ2-3, is DSGVTQTPKHLITATGQRVTLRCSPRSGDLSVYWYQQSLDQGLQFLIQYYNGEERAKGNILERFSAQQFPDLHSELNLSSLELGDSALYFCASSVGDRGQSTDTQYFGPGTRLTVL.

The chain joins TRBV24-1 to TRBJ2-3; no clear D gene. Germline CDR1 KGHDR, CDR2 SFDVKD. The CDR3 runs to 13 residues. Trimming shortened V by 5 bases and J by 2 bases, and 7 bases separated the two germline ends. The CDR3 DNA reads TGTGCCACCAGTGCCCAGGTCACAGATACGCAGTATTTT. It yields the protein CATSAQVTDTQYF.

At least ten counts were recorded for this clonotype. V usage is TRBV6-2 or TRBV6-3 and J usage is TRBJ2-1; TRBD2 matches at 10 bases. The CDR3 sequence is 19 residues long. Trimming took 7 bases from V and 3 from J; bases not matched to a gene: 18. Per germline, CDR1 MNHEY and CDR2 SVGEGT. The CDR3 sequence: CASTYTTSGRADHYNEQFF. DNA of the CDR3: TGTGCCAGCACCTATACAACCAGCGGGAGGGCCGACCACTACAATGAGCAGTTCTTC.

In its sample, this clonotype was seen many times. V is TRBV9 and J is TRBJ2-1, with D perhaps TRBD2 (7 bases). Germline CDR1 and CDR2: SGDLS and YYNGEE. V was clipped by 5 bases and J by 0 bases, with 12 bases between them. This CDR3 is 15 amino acids long. CDR3 in amino acids: CASSRGASSYNEQFF. CDR3 nucleotide sequence: TGTGCCAGCAGTCGGGGGGCCTCCTCCTACAATGAGCAGTTCTTC.

This clonotype showed up just a few times. The V call is TRBV24-1, the J call TRBJ2-5; 7 bases match TRBD2. The V segment lost 1 base and the J segment 5 bases; nucleotides outside the gene matches: 6. Germline values: CDR1 KGHDR, CDR2 SFDVKD. CDR3 size: 15 residues. CDR3 residues: CATSDFTGGTETQYF. As DNA, the CDR3 is TGTGCCACCAGTGATTTCACGGGAGGTACTGAGACCCAGTACTTC.

This clonotype showed up just a few times. Here the CDR3 reads CASSPGQRNNEKLFF. The CDR3 region has the DNA TGCGCCAGCAGCCCAGGACAGCGAAATAATGAAAAACTGTTTTTT. The chain combines TRBV5-1 with TRBJ1-4, with D tentatively TRBD1 (6 bases). Germline CDR1 and CDR2: SGHRS and YFSETQ. With 4 bases removed from V and 4 bases from J, the gap between germline ends came to 14 bases. CDR3 length equals 15 residues.

The chain links TRBV7-9 to TRBJ2-1; the D gene is possibly TRBD1 (6 bases). This CDR3 has 15 amino acids. Trimming pared 5 bases from V and 4 bases from J, leaving 15 bases between. Germline V gene lookup returns CDR1 SEHNR and CDR2 FQNEAQ (reference sequence). The CDR3 is CASSLSFGTYNEQFF. The CDR3 coding sequence is TGTGCCAGCAGCCTTAGCTTCGGGACATACAATGAGCAGTTCTTC.

The V and J genes are TRBV12-3 or TRBV12-4 and TRBJ2-1; 10 bases match TRBD2. V trimming: 2 bases; J trimming: 6 bases; junction bases outside the gene matches: 4. The CDR3 is 15 amino acids. The CDR3 protein is CASSLNRTSGNEQFF. Here the CDR3 DNA reads TGTGCCAGCAGTTTAAATCGGACTAGCGGCAATGAGCAGTTCTTC.

This clonotype was counted between two and nine times. V gene TRBV4-1 combines with J gene TRBJ2-5, with D perhaps TRBD1 (6 bases). The ends were cut back, 0 bases at V and 4 bases at J, with 15 bases in the middle. This CDR3 spans 16 amino acids. CDR1 is MGHRA and CDR2 is YSYEKL in the germline V gene. Here the CDR3 reads CASSQDGQGWVETQYF. The CDR3 nucleotides read TGCGCCAGCAGCCAAGATGGGCAGGGGTGGGTAGAGACCCAGTACTTC.

The chain recombines TRBV12-3 or TRBV12-4 with TRBJ2-1; D is perhaps TRBD1 or TRBD2 (5 bases each). Between the trimmed V and J ends, which lost 8 bases and 7 bases, there was a span of 15 bases. The CDR3 contains 13 residues. CDR3 protein: CASQGEVRNEQFF. For the CDR3, the DNA is TGTGCCAGCCAGGGAGAGGTTAGAAATGAGCAGTTCTTC.

The chain has TRBV7-6 and TRBJ2-7; perhaps TRBD2 as D (6 bases). The CDR3 contains 14 residues. Germline values: CDR1 SGHVS, CDR2 FNYEAQ. Trimming took 3 bases from V and 6 from J, leaving 15 bases between them. The CDR3 region has the DNA TGTGCCAGCAGCTTGGTGGCGGGAACTAGCGAGCAGTACTTC. This sequence encodes CASSLVAGTSEQYF. The complete variable domain, with remaining parts taken from reference TRBV7-6 and TRBJ2-7, reads GAGVSQSPRYKVTKRGQDVALRCDPISGHVSLYWYRQALGQGPEFLTYFNYEAQQDKSGLPNDRFSAERPEGSISTLTIQRTEQRDSAMYRCASSLVAGTSEQYFGPGTRLTVT.

The V call is TRBV24-1, the J call TRBJ2-3, with 8 bases matching TRBD1. The CDR3 covers 14 residues. Per germline, CDR1 KGHDR and CDR2 SFDVKD. J was trimmed by 5 bases and V by 4 bases; bases with no gene match: 4. CDR3 protein: CATSDRTGQDTQYF. The DNA of the CDR3 is TGTGCCACCAGTGACCGGACAGGGCAAGATACGCAGTATTTT.

The table lists this clonotype with a few counts. The chain is built from TRBV7-2 and TRBJ2-5, with 7 bases identical to TRBD2. Germline assignment: CDR1 SGHTA and CDR2 FQGNSA. The CDR3 extends over 15 amino acids. The junction had 7 bases not matched to a gene; V was cut back by 1 base and J by 5 bases. CDR3 amino acids: CASSLGGRKVETQYF. The CDR3 bases are TGTGCCAGCAGCTTAGGCGGGAGAAAGGTGGAGACCCAGTACTTC.

This clonotype was seen a handful of times. The chain uses TRBV10-3 and TRBJ2-7, with TRBD2 identical over 11 bases. Germline CDR1 is ENHRY and CDR2 is SYGVKD. V shed 0 bases and J 12 bases; nucleotides not matched to a gene: 10. The CDR3 runs 15 residues. The CDR3 nucleotides read TGTGCCATCAGTGAGTCAGGTAGCGGGAGGGCCTTCGGGTACTTC. Translating gives CAISESGSGRAFGYF.

There are a few counts of this clonotype. The chain employs TRBV12-3 or TRBV12-4 and TRBJ2-3; TRBD2 is a possible D gene (6 bases). Trimming left V 3 bases short and J 2 bases short, with 12 bases between. This CDR3 has 15 amino acids. The CDR3 here is CASSLPDYYTDTQYF. CDR3 DNA: TGTGCCAGCAGTTTGCCGGACTATTACACAGATACGCAGTATTTT.

This clonotype has more than one count but fewer than ten. The gene calls are TRBV5-1 and TRBJ2-1; D uncertain. The CDR3 sequence is 15 residues long. Trimming removed 5 bases at V and 0 bases at J, with 12 bases between. Germline V gives CDR1 SGHRS, CDR2 YFSETQ. In DNA, the CDR3 is TGCGCCAGCAGTAAAAGCAGGTTCTCCTACAATGAGCAGTTCTTC. Its protein product is CASSKSRFSYNEQFF.

The rearrangement links TRBV7-9 to TRBJ1-1, with D uncertain. Germline CDR1 SEHNR, CDR2 FQNEAQ (reference sequence). V was clipped by 0 bases and J by 6 bases, with 2 bases between them. This CDR3 has 11 residues. In nucleotides, the CDR3 is TGTGCCAGCAGCTTAGCCCCTGAAGCTTTCTTT. Amino acids: CASSLAPEAFF.

The chain uses TRBV12-3 or TRBV12-4 and TRBJ2-5, with TRBD1 matching over 9 bases. The CDR3 is 16 residues long. V gave up 4 bases and J gave up 3 bases; unmatched junction bases: 9. The CDR3 coding sequence is TGTGCCAGCAGTTCTTACCTTGGGACAGGGAAAGAGACCCAGTACTTC. It translates to CASSSYLGTGKETQYF.